Listed below are T cell receptor beta chains from one sample, sequenced in a study of blood T cell repertoires in COVID-19. TCRdb's copy holds only in-frame clones and misses some; the assay was immunoSEQ multiplex PCR. The table has around 300,000 clones, 85% seen once; the top ten hold about 2.5%. Sequencing input: PBMCs or T cells enriched from blood (not recorded which). These TCRs come from a woman in her fifties or sixties who had recovered from COVID-19. Both conserved end residues are part of each CDR3. The D gene is left open where the match is weak. The listing skips clone size in some rows; elsewhere it reads once, few, many or a size class.

TRBJ1-6,TRBV30,-,TRBD1,CAWGSDRPTGLSPLHF,TGTGCCTGGGGATCCGATAGACCGACAGGGCTCTCACCCCTCCACTTT
TRBJ2-1,TRBV12-5,-,TRBD2,CASGSDPGLAGGEDEQFF,TGTGCTAGTGGTTCAGATCCGGGACTAGCGGGAGGTGAGGATGAGCAGTTCTTC
TRBJ1-2,TRBV6-2/TRBV6-3,-,-,CASSYHILGQLNYGYTF,TGTGCCAGCAGTTACCACATACTAGGACAGTTAAACTATGGCTACACCTTC
TRBJ1-5,TRBV6-2/TRBV6-3,once,-,CASSYSSRSNSNQPQHF,TGTGCCAGCAGTTACTCCTCCAGATCCAATAGCAATCAGCCCCAGCATTTT
TRBJ2-1,TRBV5-1,-,-,CASSLVVAGHNEQFF,TGCGCCAGCAGCTTGGTGGTGGCAGGGCACAATGAGCAGTTCTTC
TRBJ1-4,TRBV24-1,-,-,CATSDPLQGTVEKLFF,TGTGCCACCAGTGATCCACTACAGGGAACAGTAGAAAAACTGTTTTTT
TRBJ2-7,TRBV6-5,-,TRBD1,CASKIRDRDYEQYF,TGTGCCAGCAAAATCCGGGACAGGGACTACGAGCAGTACTTC
TRBJ2-1,TRBV7-2,once,TRBD2,CASSPGRSSYNEQFF,TGTGCCAGCAGCCCCGGGAGGAGCTCCTACAATGAGCAGTTCTTC
TRBJ2-6,TRBV11-2,-,-,CASGRSDSGANVLTF,TGTGCCAGCGGGAGAAGCGATTCTGGGGCCAACGTCCTGACTTTC
TRBJ2-7,TRBV4-2,-,-,CASSLGGRDSYEQYF,TGTGCCAGCAGCCTAGGAGGGCGGGACTCCTACGAGCAGTACTTC
TRBJ1-1,TRBV5-1,once,TRBD1,CASSWTGMGSTEAFF,TGCGCCAGCAGCTGGACAGGGATGGGGAGCACTGAAGCTTTCTTT
TRBJ1-4,TRBV18,-,-,CASSLLESSTNEKLFF,TGTGCCAGCTCACTCCTAGAATCTTCAACTAATGAAAAACTGTTTTTT
TRBJ1-3,TRBV2,-,-,CASSPRMGAEGNTIYF,TGTGCCAGCAGCCCAAGGATGGGAGCCGAGGGAAACACCATATATTTT